This is a list of T cell receptor beta chains from one sample in a study of human T cells and chemical hapten exposure. TCRdb reanalysed the RACE reads using MiXCR and keeps one entry per CDR3 protein. Among approximately 100,000 distinct CDR3 sequences listed, roughly a tenth were seen once. The specimen comprised whole blood, sampled in connection with sensitization to the hapten diphenylcyclopropenone (DPC). These TCRs come from a woman aged 40 to 50 with alopecia areata. Some clones in this sample may be carry-over from other donors' samples. Both conserved end residues are part of each CDR3. D genes are given only for firm matches. Clone size, where shown, is once, few, many, or a class for clones that have expanded.

TRBJ1-5 TRBV10-3 many . 15 TGTGCCATCAGTGCTCAGTTGGTGAGCAATCAGCCCCAGCATTTT CAISAQLVSNQPQHF
TRBJ1-1 TRBV20-1 . . 12 TGCAGTGCTAGAAGGGCCCGGACTGAAGCTTTCTTT CSARRARTEAFF
TRBJ1-1 TRBV9 many . 12 TGTGCCAGCAGCGCTACTGACACTGAAGCTTTCTTT CASSATDTEAFF
TRBJ1-1 TRBV12-3/TRBV12-4 many . 13 TGTGCCAGCAGCCAGACAGGGAACACTGAAGCTTTCTTT CASSQTGNTEAFF
TRBJ1-6 TRBV3-1 few . 15 TGTGCCACTACGCAAGGCGGGGGCGTCCGGTCACCCCTCCACTTT CATTQGGGVRSPLHF
TRBJ2-1 TRBV7-9 . . 12 TGTGCCAGCAGCCCGGCTGGCAATGAGCAGTTCTTC CASSPAGNEQFF
TRBJ1-5 TRBV7-9 many . 15 TGTGCCAGCAGCGTATCAGGGGCCAGCAATCAGCCCCAGCATTTT CASSVSGASNQPQHF
TRBJ2-7 TRBV6-2/TRBV6-3 many . 13 TGTGCCAGCAGTTACTCGAGGGGTTACGAGCAGTACTTC CASSYSRGYEQYF
TRBJ2-1 TRBV3-1 few . 14 TGTGCCAGCAGCCAACGGGGAGGAGTTAATGAGCAGTTCTTC CASSQRGGVNEQFF
TRBJ2-3 TRBV7-2 . TRBD2 16 TGTGCCAGCAGCAACGGGGGGGGCCCTTACACAGATACGCAGTATTTT CASSNGGGPYTDTQYF
TRBJ2-4 TRBV2 . . 15 TGTGCCAGCAGTGAAGCGCTTAGGGCCCAAGGCATTCAGTACTTC CASSEALRAQGIQYF
TRBJ2-2 TRBV29-1 . TRBD2 18 TGCAGCGTTGAAGGGCAAAGACTAGCGGGGGGGAACACCGGGGAGCTGTTTTTT CSVEGQRLAGGNTGELFF
TRBJ2-2 TRBV3-1 . . 17 TGTGCCAGCAGCCAAGATGGTCCGGGGGCCTACACCGGGGAGCTGTTTTTT CASSQDGPGAYTGELFF
TRBJ1-1 TRBV11-2 few . 14 TGTGCCAGCACCCGCACACGGATGAACACTGAAGCTTTCTTT CASTRTRMNTEAFF
TRBJ2-7 TRBV5-1 few . 13 TGCGCCAGCAGCTTACCCGGGGGCTACGAGCAGTACTTC CASSLPGGYEQYF
TRBJ1-2 TRBV9 . TRBD1 19 TGTGCCAGCAGCCACGCAAGTCCCGGGACAGGGGCTTCAAACTATGGCTACACCTTC CASSHASPGTGASNYGYTF
TRBJ2-7 TRBV11-2 few . 14 TGTGCCAGCAGCTTACTCAGGGGAGGTTACGAGCAGTACTTC CASSLLRGGYEQYF